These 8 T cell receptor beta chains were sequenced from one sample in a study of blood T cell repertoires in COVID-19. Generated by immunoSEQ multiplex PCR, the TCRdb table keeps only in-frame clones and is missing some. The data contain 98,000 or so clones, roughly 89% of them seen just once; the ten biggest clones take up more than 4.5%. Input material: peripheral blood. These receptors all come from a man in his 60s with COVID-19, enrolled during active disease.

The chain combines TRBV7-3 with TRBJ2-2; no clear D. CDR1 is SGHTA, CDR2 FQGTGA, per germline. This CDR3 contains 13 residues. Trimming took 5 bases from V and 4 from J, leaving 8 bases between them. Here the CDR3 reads CASSTFGTGELFF. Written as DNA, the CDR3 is TGTGCCAGCAGCACATTTGGCACCGGGGAGCTGTTTTTT.

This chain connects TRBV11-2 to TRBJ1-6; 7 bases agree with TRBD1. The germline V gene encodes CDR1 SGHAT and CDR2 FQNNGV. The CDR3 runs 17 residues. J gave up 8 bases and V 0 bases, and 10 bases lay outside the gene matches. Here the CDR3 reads CASSLDGTVGTDSPLHF. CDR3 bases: TGTGCCAGCAGCTTAGATGGGACAGTGGGGACGGATTCACCCCTCCACTTT.

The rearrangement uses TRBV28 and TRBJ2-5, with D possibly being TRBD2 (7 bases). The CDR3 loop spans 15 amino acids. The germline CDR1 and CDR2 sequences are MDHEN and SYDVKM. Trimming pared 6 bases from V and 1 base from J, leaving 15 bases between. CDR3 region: CASSKDRTSQETQYF. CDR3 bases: TGTGCCAGCAGCAAAGACAGGACTAGCCAAGAGACCCAGTACTTC.

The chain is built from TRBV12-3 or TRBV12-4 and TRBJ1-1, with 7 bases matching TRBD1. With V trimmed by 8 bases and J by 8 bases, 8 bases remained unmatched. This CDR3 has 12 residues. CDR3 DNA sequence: TGTGCCAGCCGTGGGACAGCTGCCGAAGCTTTCTTT. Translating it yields CASRGTAAEAFF.

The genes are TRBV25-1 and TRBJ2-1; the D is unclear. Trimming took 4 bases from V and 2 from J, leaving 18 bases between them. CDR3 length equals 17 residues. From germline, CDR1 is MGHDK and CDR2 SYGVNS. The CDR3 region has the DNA TGTGCCAGCAGTGTGGCGGCGACCTCTTTGACCTACAATGAGCAGTTCTTC. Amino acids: CASSVAATSLTYNEQFF. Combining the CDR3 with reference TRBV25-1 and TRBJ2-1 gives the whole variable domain EADIYQTPRYLVIGTGKKITLECSQTMGHDKMYWYQQDPGMELHLIHYSYGVNSTEKGDLSSESTVSRIRTEHFPLTLESARPSHTSQYLCASSVAATSLTYNEQFFGPGTRLTVL.

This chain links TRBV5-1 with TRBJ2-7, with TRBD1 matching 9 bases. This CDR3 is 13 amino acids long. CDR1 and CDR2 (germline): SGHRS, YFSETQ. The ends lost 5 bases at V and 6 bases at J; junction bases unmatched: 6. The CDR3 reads CASSTGGPGEQYF. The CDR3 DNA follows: TGCGCCAGCAGTACAGGGGGCCCGGGCGAGCAGTACTTC.

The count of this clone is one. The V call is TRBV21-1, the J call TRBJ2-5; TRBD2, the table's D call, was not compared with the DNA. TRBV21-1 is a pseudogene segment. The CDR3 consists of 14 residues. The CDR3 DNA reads TGTGCCAGCAGCAAAGCGCTAGAGAGGGAGACCCAGTACTTC. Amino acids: CASSKALERETQYF.

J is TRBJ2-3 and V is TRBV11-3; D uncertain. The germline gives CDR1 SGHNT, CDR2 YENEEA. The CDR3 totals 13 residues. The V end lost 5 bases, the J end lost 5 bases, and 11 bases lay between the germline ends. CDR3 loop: CASSPGWRDTQYF. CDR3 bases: TGTGCCAGCAGCCCCGGTTGGAGAGATACGCAGTATTTT.